One and the same sample provided the 25 T cell receptor beta chains below, sequenced in a study of T-cell memory formation after mild COVID-19. TCRdb re-derived calls from the 5' RACE reads in MiXCR, one entry per CDR3 protein. Of about 270,000 distinct CDR3 sequences listed, roughly 16% are singletons. The sample consisted of PBMCs or a T cell subset sorted from them (not recorded which). All receptors derive from a man younger than 35 who had mild COVID-19 (a few samples of this study predate the infection). Cell type and time point are not known.

This clonotype was detected only a few times. The CDR3 DNA reads as TGCAGCGTTGAGAGGAACACTGAAGCTTTCTTT. Translating it yields CSVERNTEAFF. The rearrangement uses TRBV29-1 and TRBJ1-1, with D uncertain. The CDR3 contains 11 residues. Germline V gene data show CDR1 as SQVTM and CDR2 as ANQGSEA. Trimming shortened V by 3 bases and J by 1 base, and 3 bases separated the two germline ends.

This clonotype came up a few times. Relative to the germline gene, one junction end is altered; a read error may explain this. The chain carries TRBV9 and TRBJ1-3; TRBD1 is a possible D gene (6 bases). Germline V gene data show CDR1 as SGDLS and CDR2 as YYNGEE. The length of the CDR3 is 13 residues. Here the CDR3 reads CASSPGGGRRSVF. The CDR3 DNA reads TGTGCCAGCAGCCCAGGCGGGGGGCGCAGGTCGGTTTTT.

This clonotype has a handful of counts. The chain joins TRBV4-2 to TRBJ1-1, with 10 bases aligning to TRBD1. The CDR3 is made up of 16 amino acids. V lost 5 bases and J lost 1; bases outside the gene matches: 7. Germline assignment: CDR1 LGHNA and CDR2 YNFKEQ. The CDR3 sequence: CASSNSGTGENTEAFF. CDR3 coding DNA: TGTGCCAGCAGCAATTCCGGGACAGGGGAGAACACTGAAGCTTTCTTT.

This clonotype was seen at least ten times. V usage is TRBV6-5 and J usage is TRBJ1-1, with 12 bases lining up with TRBD1. J gave up 11 bases and V 11 bases, and 9 bases lay outside the gene matches. The CDR3 consists of 12 residues. Germline V gene lookup returns CDR1 MNHEY and CDR2 SVGAGI. CDR3 sequence reads: CAATGQGAKAFF. In DNA, the CDR3 is TGTGCCGCCACGGGACAGGGGGCGAAGGCTTTCTTT.

The chain links TRBV6-5 to TRBJ2-7; D possibly corresponds to TRBD2 (5 bases). Germline CDR1 reads MNHEY; CDR2 reads SVGAGI. Trimming pared 5 bases from V and 7 bases from J, leaving 15 bases between. The CDR3 consists of 13 residues. The CDR3 loop reads CASSEPGIREQYF. CDR3 nucleotide sequence: TGTGCCAGCAGTGAACCCGGGATCCGAGAGCAGTACTTC.

This clonotype came up many times. The chain links TRBV7-9 to TRBJ2-5, with 10 bases fitting TRBD1. Germline assignment: CDR1 SEHNR and CDR2 FQNEAQ (reference sequence). This CDR3 region has 15 residues. J gave up 1 base and V 5 bases, and 4 bases lay outside the gene matches. The CDR3 nucleotides read TGTGCCAGCAGCCCCGGGACAGGGGTCCAAGAGACCCAGTACTTC. Its translation: CASSPGTGVQETQYF.

This clonotype occurred a few times. This chain's CDR3 is CASSFTLETQYF. CDR3 DNA: TGCGCCAGCAGTTTCACCTTGGAGACCCAGTACTTC. The J gene is TRBJ2-5, the V gene TRBV10-2; D is unresolved. The CDR3 is made up of 12 amino acids. The germline CDR1 and CDR2 sequences are WSHSY and SAAADI. The germline V and J ends were trimmed by 5 bases and 5 bases, with 9 bases remaining between them.

The DNA of the CDR3 is TGTGCCAGTAGTAACCCGGGGGGGCCGTGGCAAGAGACCCAGTACTTC. The encoded protein is CASSNPGGPWQETQYF. The chain combines TRBV19 with TRBJ2-5; 8 bases are a match to TRBD2. Per germline, CDR1 LNHDA and CDR2 SQIVND (reference sequence). The CDR3 sequence is 16 residues long. Losses at the gene ends were 4 bases for V and 2 bases for J; bases not matched to a gene: 9.

This chain joins TRBV11-2 and TRBJ1-6; D not resolved. Looked up from germline, CDR1 is SGHAT and CDR2 is FQNNGV. CDR3 length: 13 amino acids. The germline V and J ends were trimmed by 5 bases and 11 bases, with 13 bases remaining between them. The CDR3 spells CASSPGPRTPLHF. CDR3 nucleotide sequence: TGTGCCAGCAGCCCAGGCCCAAGAACACCCCTCCACTTT.

This chain joins TRBV24-1 and TRBJ2-2, with D possibly being TRBD2 (6 bases). The CDR3 extends over 14 amino acids. V gave up 1 base and J gave up 6 bases, with 8 bases separating them. CDR1 is KGHDR, CDR2 SFDVKD, per germline. CDR3 protein: CATSDFRRAGELFF. The DNA for the CDR3 is TGTGCCACCAGTGATTTTAGGAGGGCCGGGGAGCTGTTTTTT.

A few counts support this clonotype. This chain connects TRBV20-1 to TRBJ2-5; a possible D gene is TRBD2 (6 bases). The CDR3 consists of 16 residues. V dropped 3 bases and J dropped 1 base, with 18 bases sitting between them. Germline assignment: CDR1 DFQATT and CDR2 SNEGSKA (reference sequence). The CDR3 DNA follows: TGCAGTGCTAGGTGGAGGGCCGTACCAACCCAAGAGACCCAGTACTTC. Translation gives CSARWRAVPTQETQYF.

The gene calls are TRBV5-1 and TRBJ2-7, with D possibly matching TRBD2 (6 bases). The CDR3 spans 14 residues. Trimming took 7 bases from V and 5 from J, leaving 19 bases between them. In germline, CDR1 is SGHRS, CDR2 YFSETQ. CDR3 nucleotide sequence: TGCGCCAGCGGAGGGGTCGGGTCGGGCGACGAGCAGTACTTC. This sequence encodes CASGGVGSGDEQYF. Supplemented by reference TRBV5-1 and TRBJ2-7, the full variable domain reads KAGVTQTPRYLIKTRGQQVTLSCSPISGHRSVSWYQQTPGQGLQFLFEYFSETQRNKGNFPGRFSGRQFSNSRSEMNVSTLELGDSALYLCASGGVGSGDEQYFGPGTRLTVT.

The chain employs TRBV15 and TRBJ1-5; 9 bases are shared with TRBD1. The CDR3 has 17 residues. The J segment lost 1 base and the V segment lost 3 bases, leaving 7 bases of the junction unmatched. Germline CDR1 is LNHNV and CDR2 is YYDKDF (reference sequence). In nucleotides, the CDR3 is TGTGCCACCAGCAGCGGACAGGGGAGATTCAGCAATCAGCCCCAGCATTTT. It codes for CATSSGQGRFSNQPQHF.

This clonotype has a handful of counts. The CDR3 DNA reads TGTGCCAGCAGTTTGGGCGGCCTGGGGGCCCAGTACTTC. It codes for CASSLGGLGAQYF. The chain is built from TRBV12-3 or TRBV12-4 and TRBJ2-5, with D tentatively TRBD1 or TRBD2 (5 bases each). This CDR3 contains 13 residues. Trimming cost V 3 bases and J 9 bases, with 14 bases left between them.

This clonotype has a count of ten or more. The V call is TRBV5-4, the J call TRBJ2-5; 9 bases line up with TRBD1. The CDR3 extends over 15 amino acids. Germline trimming cut 3 bases from V and 2 bases from J; bases unmatched to any gene: 5. Germline lookup yields CDR1 SGHNT and CDR2 YYREEE (reference sequence). CDR3 nucleotides: TGTGCCAGCAGCTCCGGACAGGGGCCGCAAGAGACCCAGTACTTC. It encodes CASSSGQGPQETQYF.

The chain is built from TRBV6-6 and TRBJ2-3; D possibly corresponds to TRBD2 (6 bases). Per germline, CDR1 MNHNY and CDR2 SVGAGI (reference sequence). This CDR3 region has 16 residues. The ends were cut back, 2 bases at V and 7 bases at J, with 19 bases in the middle. The DNA for the CDR3 is TGTGCCAGCAGTTACAGATCCGGGACTCCCACCCATACGCAGTATTTT. It codes for CASSYRSGTPTHTQYF.

This clonotype was detected a few times. V gene TRBV6-5 combines with J gene TRBJ2-1; 10 nucleotides line up with TRBD2. From germline, CDR1 is MNHEY and CDR2 SVGAGI. The CDR3 spans 16 residues. V shed 4 bases, J shed 5 bases, and the junction held 8 bases outside the gene matches. The CDR3 DNA is TGTGCCAGCAGTTTCTTAGCGGGGGGAAACGACAATGAGCAGTTCTTC. Protein product: CASSFLAGGNDNEQFF.

This chain joins TRBV12-3 or TRBV12-4 and TRBJ2-5; a weak D match, TRBD2 (6 bases). This CDR3 contains 15 residues. The V end was cut by 4 bases, the J end by 5 bases, with 17 bases between. CDR3 DNA: TGTGCCAGCAGTTCACGTGGGACTCAAGGGGAGACCCAGTACTTC. Its protein product is CASSSRGTQGETQYF.

The chain joins TRBV6-6 to TRBJ1-5; perhaps TRBD1 as D (5 bases). This CDR3 region has 13 residues. Trimming stripped 7 bases from V and 6 bases from J, with 13 bases between. The V gene's germline CDR1 is MNHNY and CDR2 SVGAGI (reference sequence). This CDR3 is CASTLGGGQPQHF. The CDR3 DNA sequence: TGTGCCAGCACCTTGGGGGGGGGTCAGCCCCAGCATTTT.

This clonotype was counted between two and nine times. The V call is TRBV5-1, the J call TRBJ1-5; 9 bases line up with TRBD1. Germline loops: CDR1 SGHRS, CDR2 YFSETQ. The CDR3 sequence is 13 residues long. V was pared by 3 bases and J by 9 bases, with 4 bases of the junction left unmatched. CDR3 DNA sequence: TGCGCCAGCAGCTGGGGACAGGGATGGCCCCAGCATTTT. This encodes CASSWGQGWPQHF. Complete variable domain (other parts from reference TRBV5-1 and TRBJ1-5): KAGVTQTPRYLIKTRGQQVTLSCSPISGHRSVSWYQQTPGQGLQFLFEYFSETQRNKGNFPGRFSGRQFSNSRSEMNVSTLELGDSALYLCASSWGQGWPQHFGDGTRLSIL.

This chain connects TRBV10-3 to TRBJ1-2, with D perhaps TRBD1 (6 bases). Germline V gene sequence: CDR1 ENHRY, CDR2 SYGVKD. This CDR3 has 16 residues. V was cut by 4 bases and J by 5 bases, with 20 bases left in between. Written as DNA, the CDR3 is TGTGCCATCAGTGTTGCCGGGACAAAGTCCGGATATGGCTACACCTTC. Protein: CAISVAGTKSGYGYTF.

The chain uses TRBV9 and TRBJ2-2; the D gene could be TRBD1 or TRBD2 (5 bases each). V lost 0 bases to trimming and J lost 3 bases, with 6 bases between them. This CDR3 spans 14 amino acids. Looked up from germline, CDR1 is SGDLS and CDR2 is YYNGEE. In DNA form, the CDR3 reads TGTGCCAGCAGCGTAGTGGGGGACACCGGGGAGCTGTTTTTT. Its translation is CASSVVGDTGELFF.

This chain uses TRBV2 with TRBJ1-1; D remains unclear. The germline V gene encodes CDR1 SNHLY and CDR2 FYNNEI. Trimming left V 4 bases short and J 11 bases short, with 14 bases between. This CDR3 is 12 amino acids long. The CDR3 spells CASSVAALGAFF. The CDR3 DNA is TGTGCCAGCAGTGTCGCAGCCCTTGGGGCTTTCTTT.

This clonotype has just a few counts. The V and J genes are TRBV4-1 and TRBJ1-5, with D perhaps matching TRBD1 (5 bases). There are 16 residues in the CDR3. The germline CDR1 and CDR2 sequences are MGHRA and YSYEKL. Trimming shortened V by 1 base and J by 2 bases, and 12 bases separated the two germline ends. The CDR3 loop is CASSQGQGEGNQPQHF. The CDR3 nucleotides are TGCGCCAGCAGCCAAGGTCAAGGGGAAGGCAATCAGCCCCAGCATTTT.

The chain is built from TRBV27 and TRBJ2-7; TRBD2 agrees at 9 bases. CDR3 size: 15 residues. The V segment lost 6 bases and the J segment 1 base; nucleotides outside the gene matches: 7. CDR1 MNHEY and CDR2 SMNVEV come from the germline V gene (reference sequence). The CDR3 spells CASSSLAGLSYEQYF. CDR3 coding DNA: TGTGCCAGCAGCTCCCTAGCGGGGCTATCCTACGAGCAGTACTTC.